This TCR beta chain emerged from a study of TIL therapy for anti-PD-1-resistant metastatic lung cancer. Study in general: Median tumor PD-L1 proportion score was about 6%. General study results and limits: Many TIL product clones were absent from baseline tumor, suggesting clonal contraction. TIL cultures after expansion showed higher clonality and lower diversity than baseline tumor (median about 6% vs 30%).

The CDR3 length is 16 residues. Germline-derived CDR1 and CDR2 are LGHDT and YNNKEL (reference sequence). With 3 bases clipped from V and 3 bases from J, the junction kept 10 bases outside the gene matches. This was the immunoSEQ v3 assay. Each library reached around 1.9 million read pairs, or roughly 4.5-6.5 million at deep level. Data came from immunoSEQ multiplex PCR; TCRdb stores just in-frame clones and leaves some out. The sample carries approximately 92,000 clones, 55% to 75% recorded once. Time point of the sample: pre-treatment sample, taken before nivolumab and TIL therapy. Tumor tissue came from excised metastases, mostly pleural nodules or supraclavicular lymph nodes. On this clone: As yet, its antigen is unknown.

The rearrangement joins TRBV3-1 (or the pseudogene TRBV3-2) to TRBJ2-7; 8 bases line up with TRBD2. This sample comprised tumor tissue, obtained at baseline. The receptor comes from a person aged 25-85 years with non-small cell lung cancer. In nucleotides, the CDR3 is TGTGCCAGCAGCCATTCAACTAGCGGCCGAATCTACGAGCAGTACTTC. Translation gives CASSHSTSGRIYEQYF.